The 3 T cell receptor beta chains presented below share a single source sample, sequenced in a study of T cells in localized non-small cell lung cancer. TCRdb keeps only in-frame clones here, not all; method: immunoSEQ multiplex PCR. Of 25,000 to 35,000 clones listed, 91% were seen once; the top ten hold around 6%. The source material was PBMCs, sampled before any cancer treatment. Every receptor here comes from a man aged 35 to 69 with stage II lung adenocarcinoma.

The chain is built from TRBV5-1 and TRBJ2-1; perhaps D is TRBD1 or TRBD2 (7 bases each). The CDR3 contains 14 residues. Germline V lookup: CDR1 SGHRS, CDR2 YFSETQ. Trimming removed 3 bases from V and 10 bases from J, with 17 bases in between. The CDR3 DNA reads as TGCGCCAGCAGCTCAGACACCAGGGGGGGGGAGCAGTTCTTC. Protein sequence: CASSSDTRGGEQFF.

This rearrangement joins TRBV30 to TRBJ1-5, with D maybe TRBD1 (6 bases). Trimming removed 2 bases at V and 5 bases at J, with 10 bases between. The CDR3 consists of 13 residues. Germline assignment: CDR1 GTSNPN and CDR2 SVGIG (reference sequence). CDR3 region: CAWSSQGDQPQHF. The CDR3 DNA follows: TGTGCCTGGAGTTCACAGGGCGATCAGCCCCAGCATTTT. Full variable domain (outside the CDR3, taken from reference TRBV30 and TRBJ1-5): SQTIHQWPATLVQPVGSPLSLECTVEGTSNPNLYWYRQAAGRGLQLLFYSVGIGQISSEVPQNLSASRPQDRQFILSSKKLLLSDSGFYLCAWSSQGDQPQHFGDGTRLSIL.

The chain combines TRBV7-2 with TRBJ1-5; 7 nucleotides agree with TRBD1. The V segment lost 5 bases and the J segment 5 bases; nucleotides outside the gene matches: 3. Per the germline V gene, CDR1 is SGHTA and CDR2 is FQGNSA. This CDR3 contains 13 residues. The CDR3 DNA sequence: TGTGCCAGCAGCCTCGACAGGGATCAGCCCCAGCATTTT. Translating it yields CASSLDRDQPQHF.